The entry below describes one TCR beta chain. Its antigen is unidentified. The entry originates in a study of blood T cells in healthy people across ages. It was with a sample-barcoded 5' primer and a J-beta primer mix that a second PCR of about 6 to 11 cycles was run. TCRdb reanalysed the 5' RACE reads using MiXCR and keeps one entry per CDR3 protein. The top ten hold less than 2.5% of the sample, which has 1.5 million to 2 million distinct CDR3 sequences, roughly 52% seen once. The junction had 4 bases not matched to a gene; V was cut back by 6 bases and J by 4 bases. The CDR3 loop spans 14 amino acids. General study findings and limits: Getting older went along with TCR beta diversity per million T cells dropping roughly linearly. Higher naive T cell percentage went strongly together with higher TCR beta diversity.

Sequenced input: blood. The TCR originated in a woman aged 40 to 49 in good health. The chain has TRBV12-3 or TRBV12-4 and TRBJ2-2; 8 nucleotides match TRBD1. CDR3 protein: CASRVTGVTGELFF. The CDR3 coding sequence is TGTGCCAGCAGGGTGACAGGGGTCACCGGGGAGCTGTTTTTT.